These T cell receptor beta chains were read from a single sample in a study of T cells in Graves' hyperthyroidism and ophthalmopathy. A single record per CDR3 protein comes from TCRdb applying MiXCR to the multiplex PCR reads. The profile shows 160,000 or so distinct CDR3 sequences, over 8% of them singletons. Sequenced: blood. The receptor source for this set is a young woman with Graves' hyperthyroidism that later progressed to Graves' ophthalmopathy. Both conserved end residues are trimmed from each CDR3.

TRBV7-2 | ASSIATGQGFPAF
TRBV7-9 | ASSLSGQGPSEGYT
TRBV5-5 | ASSLRFRSTDTQY
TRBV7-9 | ASSLGLGAGYGYT
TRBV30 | AWNRVSGYT
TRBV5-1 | ASSLGRGGSAKLF
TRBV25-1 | ASSEGGVAKNIQY
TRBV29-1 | SVERNGHNEKLF
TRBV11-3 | ASSLDVIGELF
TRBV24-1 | ATSSGGQETQY
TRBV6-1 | ASSPWAGNNNEQF
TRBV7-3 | ASSSGSGGRVSGELF
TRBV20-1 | SAKDPVFNYGYT
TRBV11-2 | ASSLDWGGRIYGYT
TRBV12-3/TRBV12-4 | ASSTTDGGTYQPQH
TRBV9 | ASSRNVGATYEQY
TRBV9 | ASSEPMDGPTEAF
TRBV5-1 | ASSANPTGDEQY
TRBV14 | ASGTSGYYEQY
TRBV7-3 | ASSHPEGYT
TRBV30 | AVSSGQSSYEQY
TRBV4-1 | ASSQAYGYGNTEAF
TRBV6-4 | ASSYPTGYLDGYT
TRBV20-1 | SARELETQY
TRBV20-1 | SAGGGGGEQY
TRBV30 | AGDRDSYNEQF
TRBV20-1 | SVPNIGELF
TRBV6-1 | ASSEQGPYEQY
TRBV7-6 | ASSRGQGQDTQY
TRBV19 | ASTSSRLAGVNEQF
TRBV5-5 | ASSSYSDYEQY
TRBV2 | ASSWSKGLF
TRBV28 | ASSPFRRAGGRYNEQF
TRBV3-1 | ASSLSGTSGSEQY
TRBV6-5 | ASSYSPNEQF
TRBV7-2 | ASSLGRGRAGVETQY
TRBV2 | ASSYRTVKETQY
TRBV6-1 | ASSEEGGTYNEQF
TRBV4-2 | ASSQEGRRTGELF
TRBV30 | AWSVLGDTQY